This T cell receptor (beta chain) derives from a study of tumor T cells in aggressive B-cell lymphoma. The method was immunoSEQ multiplex PCR; TCRdb's version includes in-frame clones alone and lacks a portion of them. The data hold some 800 clones, with more than 65% observed a single time. This clone appeared once. Germline is not matched at one junction end, which may reflect a read error. This CDR3 region has 15 residues. CDR1 and CDR2 (germline): SEHNR, FQNEAQ (reference sequence). Sequencing was done on a sample of tumor tissue. The chain links TRBV7-9 to TRBJ1-3; 8 nucleotides agree with TRBD1. This receptor was taken from an adult with diffuse large B cell lymphoma. The DNA of the CDR3 is TGTGTCAGCAGCTTGGGGGACAGGACTGGAAACACCATATATTTT. Translating gives CVSSLGDRTGNTIYF.